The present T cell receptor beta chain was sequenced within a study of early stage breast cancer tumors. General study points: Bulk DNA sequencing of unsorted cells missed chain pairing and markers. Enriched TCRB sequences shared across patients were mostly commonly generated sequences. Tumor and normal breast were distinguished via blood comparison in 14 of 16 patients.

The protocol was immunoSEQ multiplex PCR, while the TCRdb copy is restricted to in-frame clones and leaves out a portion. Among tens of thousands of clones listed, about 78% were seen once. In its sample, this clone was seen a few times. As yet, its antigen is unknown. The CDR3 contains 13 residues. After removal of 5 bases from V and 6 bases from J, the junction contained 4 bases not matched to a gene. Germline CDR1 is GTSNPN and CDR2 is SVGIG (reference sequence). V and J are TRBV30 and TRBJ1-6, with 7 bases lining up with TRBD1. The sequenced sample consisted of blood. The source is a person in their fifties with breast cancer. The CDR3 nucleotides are TGTGCCTGGCGCCGGGACAGTAATTCACCCCTCCACTTT. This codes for CAWRRDSNSPLHF.